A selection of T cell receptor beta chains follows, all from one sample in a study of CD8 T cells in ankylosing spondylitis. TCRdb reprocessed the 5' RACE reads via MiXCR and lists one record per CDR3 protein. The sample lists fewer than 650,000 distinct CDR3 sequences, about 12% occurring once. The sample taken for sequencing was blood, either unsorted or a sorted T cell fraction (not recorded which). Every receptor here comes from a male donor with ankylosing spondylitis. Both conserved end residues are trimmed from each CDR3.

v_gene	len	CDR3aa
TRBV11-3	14	ASSPHSDAQREKLF
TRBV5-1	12	ASSSGTGGTEAF
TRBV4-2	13	ASSQVSGSTGELF
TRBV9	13	ASSVGRVDTDTQY
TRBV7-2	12	ASSLTTFSWEQY
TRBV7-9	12	ASSFLGPRVGYT
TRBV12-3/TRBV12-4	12	ASSLGGRINEQF
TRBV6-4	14	ASSDSSRGNGETQY
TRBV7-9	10	ASSLTGYILF
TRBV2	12	ASSEVGDNSPLH
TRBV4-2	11	ASSQDPNQPQH
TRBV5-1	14	ASSPLLAGGYNEQF
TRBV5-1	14	ASSIIPGDRDNEQF
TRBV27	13	ASSGGITGANVLT
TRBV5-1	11	ASSSGVPDTQY
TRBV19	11	ASSKDGNYGYT
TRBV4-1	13	ASGNSGTENSPLH
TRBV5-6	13	ASSSLAGEFETQY
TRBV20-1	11	SASPGGWTEAF
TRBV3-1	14	ASSQDPDGLNTEAF
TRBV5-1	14	ASSLGQGEGNTEAF
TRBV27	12	ASSFLWGANGYT
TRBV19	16	ASIVGPDRDVGTGELF
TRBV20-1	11	SARGQPNTEAF
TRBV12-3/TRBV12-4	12	ASSHGLGQETQY
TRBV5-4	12	ASSQEGAGDTQY
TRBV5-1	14	ASSSRTSGSPDTQY
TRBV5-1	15	ASSLGTSGSWTGELF
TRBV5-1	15	ASSRSTGASSYNEQF
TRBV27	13	ASSSLMGGGYGYT
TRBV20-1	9	SARYADTQY
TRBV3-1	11	ASSQSGPREQY
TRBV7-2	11	ASELSGTDTQY
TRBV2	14	ASRAPVLGGNQPQH
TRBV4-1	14	ASSETQGSSGNTIY
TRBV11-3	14	ASSLRASGSIETQY
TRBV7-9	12	ASSPGVSTDTQY
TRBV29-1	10	SGLQGGTEAF
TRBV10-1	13	ASTPGLANTGELF
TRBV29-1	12	SVGPRAATYGYT
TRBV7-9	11	ASSWLETGELF
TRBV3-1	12	ASSLQGKGTEAF
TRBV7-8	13	ASSLRVLMNTEAF
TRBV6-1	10	ASSDSNQPQH
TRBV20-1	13	SARDRGGPLYEQY
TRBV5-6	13	ASSRDGAPYNEQF
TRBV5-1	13	ASSVTSGNQETQY
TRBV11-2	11	ASTPGGSYEQY
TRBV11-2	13	ASSLSLPDPDEQF
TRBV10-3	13	AISEGAGVSYEQY